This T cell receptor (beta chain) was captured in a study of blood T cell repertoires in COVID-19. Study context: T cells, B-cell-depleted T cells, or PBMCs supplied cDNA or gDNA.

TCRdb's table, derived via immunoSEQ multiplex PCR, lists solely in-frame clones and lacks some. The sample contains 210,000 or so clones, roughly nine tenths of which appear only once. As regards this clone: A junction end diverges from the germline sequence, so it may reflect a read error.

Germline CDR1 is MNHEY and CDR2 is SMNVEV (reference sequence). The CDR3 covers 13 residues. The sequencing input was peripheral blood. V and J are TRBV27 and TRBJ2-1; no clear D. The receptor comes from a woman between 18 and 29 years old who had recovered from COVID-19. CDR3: CASSLSALNEQFF. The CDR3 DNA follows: TGTGCCAGCAGTCTATCAGCCCTCAATGAGCAGTTCTTC.